This TCR beta chain was recovered during a study of blood T cell repertoires in COVID-19. Study overall: Donors in the United States, Italy and Spain gave samples during acute or convalescent COVID-19. In each case, the material was cDNA or gDNA derived from T cells, B-cell-depleted T cells, or PBMCs.

In the authors' workflow: Amplification from reference gene primers served as the basis for estimated nucleated cell counts. Measured with immunoSEQ multiplex PCR; TCRdb has only the in-frame clones, and not every one. V, J and clone size reflect that table, while D and trimming were determined from the DNA. The sample includes roughly 200,000 clones, about nine tenths of them seen just once. J was trimmed by 5 bases and V by 5 bases; bases with no gene match: 6. The CDR3 is made up of 13 amino acids. The germline V gene encodes CDR1 SGHKS and CDR2 YYEKEE (reference sequence). The source is a man in his fifties with acute or convalescent COVID-19. The V and J genes are TRBV5-5 and TRBJ1-1; 7 positions agree with TRBD1. Sequenced sample: peripheral blood. CDR3 sequence reads: CASSLTGETEAFF. CDR3 nucleotides: TGTGCCAGCAGTCTTACAGGGGAAACTGAAGCTTTCTTT. The complete variable domain, with remaining parts taken from reference TRBV5-5 and TRBJ1-1, reads DAGVTQSPTHLIKTRGQQVTLRCSPISGHKSVSWYQQVLGQGPQFIFQYYEKEERGRGNFPDRFSARQFPNYSSELNVNALLLGDSALYLCASSLTGETEAFFGQGTRLTVV.